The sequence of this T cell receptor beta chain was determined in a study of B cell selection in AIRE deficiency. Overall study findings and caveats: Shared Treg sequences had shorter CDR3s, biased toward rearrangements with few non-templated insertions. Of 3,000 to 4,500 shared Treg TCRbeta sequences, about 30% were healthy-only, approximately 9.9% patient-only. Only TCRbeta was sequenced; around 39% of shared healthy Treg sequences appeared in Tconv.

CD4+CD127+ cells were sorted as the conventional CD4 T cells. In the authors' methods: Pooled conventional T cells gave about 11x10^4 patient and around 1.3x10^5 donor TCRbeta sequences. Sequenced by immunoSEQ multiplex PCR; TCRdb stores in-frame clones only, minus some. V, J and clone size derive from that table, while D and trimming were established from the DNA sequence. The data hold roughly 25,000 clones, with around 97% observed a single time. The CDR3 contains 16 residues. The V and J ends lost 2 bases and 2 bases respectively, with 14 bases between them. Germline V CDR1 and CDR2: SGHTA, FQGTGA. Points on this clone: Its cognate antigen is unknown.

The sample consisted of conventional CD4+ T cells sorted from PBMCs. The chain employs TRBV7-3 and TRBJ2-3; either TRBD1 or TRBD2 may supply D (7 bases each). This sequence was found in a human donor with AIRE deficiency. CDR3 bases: TGTGCCAGCAGCTTAGGGCAGGGGGGGCCCACAGATACGCAGTATTTT. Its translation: CASSLGQGGPTDTQYF.